Sequencing of this TCR beta chain was carried out in a study of shared clonotypes between healthy human individuals. Findings of the study overall: Represented diversity (both genetic and exposure-history) was limited by the small number of donors. Generally, estimated richness proved larger in naive subsets than it did in memory subsets.

CDR3 length: 15 residues. Germline lookup yields CDR1 SGHAT and CDR2 FQNNGV. V shed 5 bases, J shed 3 bases, and the junction held 4 bases outside the gene matches. Sequencing was performed with immunoSEQ multiplex PCR; in TCRdb, only in-frame clones are kept and a portion is missing. The sample yields a few million clones, 85% to 95% seen once. CD45RA-negative memory and CD45RA+ naive subsets were split from the CD4+ cells. Of note for this clone: Its specificity is not known.

The sequence was collected from a man younger than 35 in good health. This chain uses TRBV11-2 with TRBJ2-7; 13 bases map to TRBD2. Sequenced: naive CD4+ T cells sorted from blood. Subset specified: CD45RA+ positively selected. The CDR3: CASSKGLAGVYEQYF. CDR3 coding DNA: TGTGCCAGCAGCAAAGGACTAGCGGGAGTCTACGAGCAGTACTTC.